The present T cell receptor beta chain was sequenced within a study of blood T cell repertoires in COVID-19. The overall study: T cells, B-cell-depleted T cells, or PBMCs supplied cDNA or gDNA.

The repertoire was sequenced with immunoSEQ multiplex PCR; TCRdb's copy has only in-frame clones and lacks some. The data hold some 380,000 clones, with around 90% observed a single time. Participants spanned ages about 18 to 100 years and resided in about 25 US areas. Participants were placed into cohorts based on the clinical history they reported. The TCR was taken from a woman in her forties with acute COVID-19. What was sequenced was PBMCs or T cells enriched from blood (not recorded which).

Here the CDR3 reads CASRATSGGSGELFF. The CDR3 coding sequence is TGTGCCAGCAGGGCGACTAGCGGGGGGTCCGGGGAGCTGTTTTTT. The V and J genes are TRBV2 and TRBJ2-2, with 13 bases fitting TRBD2. V was pared by 6 bases and J by 6 bases, with 4 bases of the junction left unmatched. Looked up from germline, CDR1 is SNHLY and CDR2 is FYNNEI. This CDR3 has 15 residues.